One and the same sample provided the 26 T cell receptor beta chains below, sequenced in a study of T cell responses to AZD1222 COVID-19 vaccine. The data were produced by immunoSEQ multiplex PCR, yet TCRdb's version contains in-frame clones alone and is incomplete. The sample lists 150,000 or so clones; just under 95% were seen once. This sample comprised peripheral blood, obtained on day 0 of AZD1222 vaccination. The receptors were sampled from an adult in good health.

The rearrangement joins TRBV7-6 to TRBJ1-1, with 7 nucleotides matching TRBD1. The CDR3 has 15 residues. V shed 2 bases, J shed 6 bases, and the junction held 9 bases outside the gene matches. The germline V gene encodes CDR1 SGHVS and CDR2 FNYEAQ. The CDR3: CASSLTRTGTAEAFF. The DNA for the CDR3 is TGTGCCAGCAGCTTAACCCGGACAGGAACGGCTGAAGCTTTCTTT.

V usage is TRBV6-1 and J usage is TRBJ2-2; tentatively, D is TRBD2 (6 bases). In germline, CDR1 is MNHNS, CDR2 SASEGT. The ends were cut back, 3 bases at V and 0 bases at J, with 14 bases in the middle. The CDR3 runs to 17 residues. The CDR3: CASSDRARGSNTGELFF. The DNA for the CDR3 is TGTGCCAGCAGTGATCGAGCACGGGGGTCGAACACCGGGGAGCTGTTTTTT.

The chain employs TRBV5-8 and TRBJ1-6, with D perhaps TRBD1 (6 bases). There are 16 residues in the CDR3. CDR1 is SGHTS, CDR2 YDEGEE, per germline. V gave up 4 bases and J gave up 7 bases, with 18 bases separating them. The CDR3 coding sequence is TGTGCCAGCAGCCTCTGGACGGGGGGGCACAATTCACCCCTCCACTTT. It translates to CASSLWTGGHNSPLHF.

The rearrangement uses TRBV10-3 and TRBJ2-5; possibly TRBD2 for D (6 bases). V shed 0 bases and J shed 1 base, with 9 bases lying between them. The CDR3 is 15 residues long. In germline, CDR1 is ENHRY, CDR2 SYGVKD. CDR3 nucleotide sequence: TGTGCCATCAGTGAGTCGTTGGGGGGCCAAGAGACCCAGTACTTC. It is translated as CAISESLGGQETQYF.

The J gene is TRBJ1-2, the V gene TRBV19, with D possibly matching TRBD1 (5 bases). This CDR3 comprises 16 residues. Between the trimmed V and J ends, which lost 1 base and 2 bases, there was a span of 14 bases. In germline, CDR1 is LNHDA, CDR2 SQIVND (reference sequence). The CDR3 here is CASSIAVKTENYGYTF. Here the CDR3 DNA reads TGTGCCAGTAGTATAGCGGTGAAGACAGAAAACTATGGCTACACCTTC.

The J gene is TRBJ2-1, the V gene TRBV2; 7 nucleotides align to TRBD2. This CDR3 is 15 amino acids long. J gave up 6 bases and V 6 bases, and 11 bases lay outside the gene matches. The germline V gene encodes CDR1 SNHLY and CDR2 FYNNEI. As DNA, the CDR3 is TGTGCCAGCAGCAGAACGGGGGGTCACTCCAATGAGCAGTTCTTC. As protein: CASSRTGGHSNEQFF. The full variable domain, rest sourced from reference TRBV2 and TRBJ2-1, is EPEVTQTPSHQVTQMGQEVILRCVPISNHLYFYWYRQILGQKVEFLVSFYNNEISEKSEIFDDQFSVERPDGSNFTLKIRSTKLEDSAMYFCASSRTGGHSNEQFFGPGTRLTVL.

The chain links TRBV30 to TRBJ1-2; no definite D call. Trimming stripped 7 bases from V and 8 bases from J, with 11 bases between. The CDR3 has 10 amino acids. Germline-derived CDR1 and CDR2 are GTSNPN and SVGIG (reference sequence). The CDR3 reads CASNKRGYTF. For the CDR3, the DNA is TGTGCCTCCAATAAGCGGGGCTACACCTTC.

The chain recombines TRBV7-2 with TRBJ1-5, with D maybe TRBD1 (6 bases). The CDR3 consists of 14 residues. The V end was cut by 5 bases, the J end by 7 bases, with 15 bases between. Germline CDR1 reads SGHTA; CDR2 reads FQGNSA. The CDR3 sequence is CASSPQGQGQPQHF. In DNA form, the CDR3 reads TGTGCCAGCAGCCCGCAGGGACAAGGGCAGCCCCAGCATTTT.

This chain joins TRBV6-5 and TRBJ2-7; D is possibly TRBD1 (5 bases). Trimming left V 0 bases short and J 0 bases short, with 6 bases between. The germline V gene encodes CDR1 MNHEY and CDR2 SVGAGI. CDR3 length: 14 residues. DNA for the CDR3: TGTGCCAGCAGTTACTCAGGGGTCTCCTACGAGCAGTACTTC. This encodes CASSYSGVSYEQYF.

V and J are TRBV4-2 and TRBJ1-4; 8 positions match TRBD1. The J segment lost 6 bases and the V segment lost 4 bases, leaving 13 bases of the junction unmatched. This CDR3 spans 17 amino acids. CDR1 and CDR2 from the germline V gene are LGHNA and YNFKEQ. For the CDR3, the DNA is TGTGCCAGCAGCCCGAGCGTATCGTCGGACAGGGATGAAAAACTGTTTTTT. Residues: CASSPSVSSDRDEKLFF.

The chain recombines TRBV4-3 with TRBJ2-2; D possibly uses TRBD1 or TRBD2 (6 bases each). With 7 bases removed from V and 5 bases from J, the gap between germline ends came to 17 bases. The CDR3 sequence is 15 residues long. Looked up from germline, CDR1 is LGHNA and CDR2 is YSLEER. CDR3 region: CASTLEGDGTGELFF. CDR3 in DNA: TGCGCCAGCACCTTGGAGGGGGATGGGACCGGGGAGCTGTTTTTT.

In this sample, this clone turned up a few times. CDR3 residues: CASGRGFTEAFF. In nucleotides, the CDR3 is TGTGCCAGCGGCAGGGGTTTCACTGAAGCTTTCTTT. The chain uses TRBV3-1 (or the pseudogene TRBV3-2) and TRBJ1-1; D might be TRBD1 (6 bases). The CDR3 length is 12 residues. CDR1 is LGHDT and CDR2 is YNNKEL in the germline V gene (reference sequence). Trimming pared 8 bases from V and 4 bases from J, leaving 11 bases between.

In DNA, the CDR3 is TGTGCCAGCAGCGTAGATGTGTTTGCAGATACGCAGTATTTT. It translates to CASSVDVFADTQYF. The J gene is TRBJ2-3, the V gene TRBV9; D remains unclear. Germline CDR1 and CDR2: SGDLS and YYNGEE. The CDR3 length is 14 residues. V was clipped by 0 bases and J by 4 bases, with 9 bases between them.

This sequence joins TRBV5-1 and TRBJ1-6, with a weak D call TRBD1 (6 bases). This CDR3 comprises 16 residues. Trimming took off 7 bases at V and 0 bases at J, with 14 bases between the two ends. From germline, CDR1 is SGHRS and CDR2 YFSETQ. This chain's CDR3 is CASPGGTSSYNSPLHF. The CDR3 nucleotides are TGCGCCAGCCCGGGGGGCACAAGCTCCTATAATTCACCCCTCCACTTT.

This clone was observed once. The V call is TRBV9, the J call TRBJ2-1, with TRBD1 identical over 8 bases. CDR1 and CDR2 (germline): SGDLS, YYNGEE. CDR3 length equals 15 residues. J lost 0 bases, V lost 3 bases, and 2 bases had no gene match. CDR3 nucleotide sequence: TGTGCCAGCAGCGAAACAGGGGGCTCCTACAATGAGCAGTTCTTC. Translated, it gives CASSETGGSYNEQFF.

The table lists this clone with a count of one. The rearrangement links TRBV2 to TRBJ1-1, with 9 bases fitting TRBD1. The ends lost 11 bases at V and 4 bases at J; junction bases unmatched: 11. CDR3 length: 14 amino acids. The germline gives CDR1 SNHLY, CDR2 FYNNEI. The CDR3 spells CAGRTGAQGTEAFF. In DNA form, the CDR3 reads TGTGCCGGCCGGACAGGGGCGCAGGGCACTGAAGCTTTCTTT. Based on the CDR3 plus reference TRBV2 and TRBJ1-1, the full variable domain is EPEVTQTPSHQVTQMGQEVILRCVPISNHLYFYWYRQILGQKVEFLVSFYNNEISEKSEIFDDQFSVERPDGSNFTLKIRSTKLEDSAMYFCAGRTGAQGTEAFFGQGTRLTVV.

The V gene is TRBV30, the J gene TRBJ1-2; 8 nucleotides agree with TRBD1. Germline V gene sequence: CDR1 GTSNPN, CDR2 SVGIG (reference sequence). This CDR3 has 15 amino acids. The ends lost 4 bases at V and 5 bases at J; junction bases unmatched: 12. CDR3 residues: CAWTPPGQGRYGYTF. Here the CDR3 DNA reads TGTGCCTGGACCCCCCCCGGACAGGGACGGTATGGCTACACCTTC.

The V gene is TRBV5-6, the J gene TRBJ1-5, with 9 bases aligning to TRBD1. The germline CDR1 and CDR2 sequences are SGHDT and YYEEEE. The CDR3 has 15 residues. J lost 1 base, V lost 3 bases, and 2 bases had no gene match. The CDR3 DNA is TGTGCCAGCAGCTGGGACAGGGACAGCAATCAGCCCCAGCATTTT. As protein: CASSWDRDSNQPQHF.

The rearrangement joins TRBV5-1 to TRBJ1-6; TRBD1 agrees at 11 bases. Germline V lookup: CDR1 SGHRS, CDR2 YFSETQ. V shed 5 bases, J shed 10 bases, and the junction held 5 bases outside the gene matches. The CDR3 covers 14 residues. CDR3 region: CASRQGQGESPLHF. CDR3 coding DNA: TGCGCCAGCAGGCAGGGACAGGGGGAATCACCCCTCCACTTT.

The CDR3 protein is CASSSTPSRAFF. The CDR3 region has the DNA TGTGCCAGCAGCTCGACTCCTTCGAGAGCTTTCTTT. The chain recombines TRBV13 with TRBJ1-1; D is uncertain. CDR1 and CDR2 from the germline V gene are PRHDT and FYEKMQ (reference sequence). The CDR3 has 12 residues. V lost 4 bases, J lost 10 bases, and 13 bases lay in between.

This chain connects TRBV12-3 or TRBV12-4 to TRBJ2-7, with no clear D. Trimming took off 6 bases at V and 1 base at J, with 10 bases between the two ends. The CDR3 consists of 13 residues. This CDR3 is CASRMDGSYEQYF. CDR3 DNA sequence: TGTGCCAGCAGGATGGACGGTTCCTACGAGCAGTACTTC.

The gene calls are TRBV2 and TRBJ1-5; 7 bases fit TRBD1. J lost 10 bases, V lost 11 bases, and 8 bases had no gene match. CDR3 length: 11 amino acids. CDR1 is SNHLY, CDR2 FYNNEI, per germline. The CDR3 sequence is CAGGTAGPQHF. CDR3 in DNA: TGTGCCGGAGGGACAGCGGGTCCCCAGCATTTT.

In DNA form, the CDR3 reads TGTGCCAGCAGCATGGGACAGGGGAATGAGCAGTTCTTC. Translation gives CASSMGQGNEQFF. The V call is TRBV7-2, the J call TRBJ2-1, with 10 bases identical to TRBD1. The CDR3 consists of 13 residues. From germline, CDR1 is SGHTA and CDR2 FQGNSA. V shed 5 bases and J 7 bases; nucleotides not matched to a gene: 2.

The rearrangement uses TRBV7-3 and TRBJ2-3; no clear D. The length of the CDR3 is 12 residues. Germline V gene data show CDR1 as SGHTA and CDR2 as FQGTGA. Trimming took 5 bases from V and 2 from J, leaving 5 bases between them. CDR3 in DNA: TGTGCCAGCAGCCAGGCCACAGATACGCAGTATTTT. Encoded protein: CASSQATDTQYF.

The chain is built from TRBV20-1 and TRBJ2-7; 10 nucleotides match TRBD1. CDR3 size: 13 residues. V lost 4 bases, J lost 5 bases, and 5 bases stayed unmatched. Germline CDR1 DFQATT, CDR2 SNEGSKA (reference sequence). This CDR3 is CSATDRGRDEQYF. The CDR3 region has the DNA TGCAGTGCTACTGACAGGGGGCGGGACGAGCAGTACTTC.

The V call is TRBV18, the J call TRBJ2-2, with a possible D match to TRBD2 (6 bases). Germline V gene data show CDR1 as KGHSH and CDR2 as LQKENI. The CDR3 is made up of 17 amino acids. V was trimmed by 3 bases and J by 0 bases, leaving 14 bases between them. The CDR3 is CASSPFGGGTNTGELFF. The CDR3 coding sequence is TGTGCCAGCTCACCCTTCGGCGGCGGGACGAACACCGGGGAGCTGTTTTTT. Supplemented by reference TRBV18 and TRBJ2-2, the full variable domain reads NAGVMQNPRHLVRRRGQEARLRCSPMKGHSHVYWYRQLPEEGLKFMVYLQKENIIDESGMPKERFSAEFPKEGPSILRIQQVVRGDSAAYFCASSPFGGGTNTGELFFGEGSRLTVL.